This T cell receptor beta chain was sequenced during a study of beta chain features in type 1 diabetes. Overall study findings and caveats: Significant though moderate, a shortening of TCRB CDR3s appeared in all four CD4+ subsets of Type 1 diabetes patients.

CD4+ cells of the naive, central memory, regulatory and stem cell-like memory types were sorted via CD45RO/CCR7/CD25/CD127/CD95/CD27. Per the germline V gene, CDR1 is GTSNPN and CDR2 is SVGIG (reference sequence). With V trimmed by 3 bases and J by 3 bases, 12 bases remained unmatched. CDR3 size: 17 residues. Of note for this clone: Its target is unknown.

Sequencing targeted expressed TCRB transcripts, as all isolated RNA had been reverse transcribed. The repertoire was sequenced with immunoSEQ multiplex PCR; TCRdb's copy has only in-frame clones and lacks some. The top ten hold 0.01% of the sample, which has hundreds of thousands of clones, 10% to 15% seen once. The clonotype comes from a young woman with type 1 diabetes. Sequenced sample: naive CD4+ T cells from blood. The chain uses TRBV30 and TRBJ2-1; TRBD2 matches at 9 bases. The CDR3 is CAWRVNSGSGFYNEQFF. CDR3 sequence (DNA): TGTGCCTGGAGGGTAAATAGCGGGAGCGGTTTCTACAATGAGCAGTTCTTC.